Listed below are T cell receptor beta chains from one sample, sequenced in a study of shared clonotypes between healthy human individuals. The method was immunoSEQ multiplex PCR; TCRdb's version includes in-frame clones alone and lacks a portion of them. The sample yields roughly 2 million clones, less than 95% seen once. Sequenced: naive CD8+ T cells sorted from blood. All receptors derive from a man aged 18 to 29 in good health. Both conserved end residues are part of each CDR3. D genes are given only for firm matches. A row's size may be missing; if present it is once, few, many or a size class.

J: TRBJ2-1
D: TRBD1
V: TRBV19
size: once
CDR3: CASSTGGITEQFF
DNA: TGTGCCAGTAGTACAGGGGGCATAACCGAGCAGTTCTTC

J: TRBJ2-5
D: TRBD2
V: TRBV19
size: NA
CDR3: CASSIGGGAEETQYF
DNA: TGTGCCAGTAGTATTGGCGGGGGGGCTGAGGAGACCCAGTACTTC

J: TRBJ2-7
D: TRBD2
V: TRBV2
size: NA
CDR3: CASSTGTSGSYEQYF
DNA: TGTGCCAGCAGCACCGGGACTAGCGGTTCCTACGAGCAGTACTTC

J: TRBJ2-5
D: TRBD1
V: TRBV28
size: NA
CDR3: CASRRQGAGETQYF
DNA: TGTGCCAGCAGGCGACAGGGGGCTGGGGAGACCCAGTACTTC

J: TRBJ1-4
D: NA
V: TRBV18
size: NA
CDR3: CASSPQGVATNEKLFF
DNA: TGTGCCAGCTCACCACAGGGTGTTGCAACTAATGAAAAACTGTTTTTT

J: TRBJ2-7
D: TRBD2
V: TRBV2
size: NA
CDR3: CASSEESSGGLGVYEQYF
DNA: TGTGCCAGCAGTGAAGAGTCTAGCGGGGGACTTGGAGTCTACGAGCAGTACTTC

J: TRBJ1-4
D: NA
V: TRBV30
size: NA
CDR3: CAWSVPMGGEYEKLFF
DNA: TGTGCCTGGAGTGTACCCATGGGGGGCGAATATGAAAAACTGTTTTTT

J: TRBJ1-2
D: NA
V: TRBV30
size: once
CDR3: CAWSADQYGYTF
DNA: TGTGCCTGGAGTGCGGACCAGTATGGCTACACCTTC

J: TRBJ1-4
D: NA
V: TRBV9
size: NA
CDR3: CASSVGGSADNEKLFF
DNA: TGTGCCAGCAGCGTAGGTGGGTCGGCAGATAATGAAAAACTGTTTTTT

J: TRBJ1-6
D: NA
V: TRBV19
size: few
CDR3: CASSRTANSPLHF
DNA: TGTGCCAGTAGTAGGACGGCTAATTCACCCCTCCACTTT

J: TRBJ1-1
D: NA
V: TRBV7-2
size: NA
CDR3: CASGWGGLNTEAFF
DNA: TGTGCCAGCGGGTGGGGCGGGTTGAACACTGAAGCTTTCTTT

J: TRBJ2-7
D: TRBD2
V: TRBV5-4
size: NA
CDR3: CASSYRAGGLSGEQYF
DNA: TGTGCCAGCAGCTACCGGGCCGGGGGACTATCGGGAGAGCAGTACTTC

J: TRBJ2-3
D: NA
V: TRBV11-3
size: NA
CDR3: CASSLDGRLPLADTQYF
DNA: TGTGCCAGCAGCTTAGATGGTCGACTCCCCCTGGCAGATACGCAGTATTTT

J: TRBJ1-4
D: NA
V: TRBV7-9
size: NA
CDR3: CASSSPQGATNEKLFF
DNA: TGTGCCAGCAGCTCCCCCCAAGGGGCAACTAATGAAAAACTGTTTTTT

J: TRBJ2-4
D: NA
V: TRBV5-1
size: NA
CDR3: CASRLGWQENIQYF
DNA: TGCGCCAGCAGGCTAGGTTGGCAGGAAAACATTCAGTACTTC

J: TRBJ2-7
D: TRBD1
V: TRBV5-4
size: NA
CDR3: CASSLNTGGHEQYF
DNA: TGTGCCAGCAGCTTGAATACAGGGGGCCACGAGCAGTACTTC

J: TRBJ2-3
D: NA
V: TRBV9
size: NA
CDR3: CASSDPGGAGDTQYF
DNA: TGTGCCAGCAGCGACCCTGGGGGGGCCGGAGATACGCAGTATTTT

J: TRBJ2-7
D: TRBD2
V: TRBV7-6
size: NA
CDR3: CASSPFAGVGYEQYF
DNA: TGTGCCAGCAGCCCGTTTGCGGGAGTGGGTTACGAGCAGTACTTC

J: TRBJ2-7
D: TRBD1
V: TRBV28
size: NA
CDR3: CASSTTGGYEQYF
DNA: TGTGCCAGCAGTACGACAGGGGGCTACGAGCAGTACTTC

J: TRBJ2-7
D: TRBD2
V: TRBV27
size: NA
CDR3: CASSLIGTSDEQYF
DNA: TGTGCCAGCAGTTTAATAGGGACTAGCGACGAGCAGTACTTC

J: TRBJ2-2
D: NA
V: TRBV19
size: NA
CDR3: CASSNLGGNTGELFF
DNA: TGTGCCAGTAGTAATTTAGGGGGGAACACCGGGGAGCTGTTTTTT

J: TRBJ2-7
D: NA
V: TRBV2
size: NA
CDR3: CASCLCQGTAYEQYF
DNA: TGTGCCAGCTGCCTTTGCCAGGGTACGGCCTACGAGCAGTACTTC

J: TRBJ2-3
D: TRBD1
V: TRBV5-6
size: few
CDR3: CASSLSRGIADTQYF
DNA: TGTGCCAGCAGCTTAAGCAGGGGGATTGCAGATACGCAGTATTTT

J: TRBJ2-1
D: TRBD2
V: TRBV7-9
size: NA
CDR3: CASSLIGLAGEVEQFF
DNA: TGTGCCAGCAGCTTAATTGGTCTAGCGGGAGAGGTTGAGCAGTTCTTC

J: TRBJ2-5
D: TRBD1
V: TRBV4-1
size: NA
CDR3: CASKKATGSQETQYF
DNA: TGCGCCAGCAAGAAAGCGACAGGGTCCCAAGAGACCCAGTACTTC

J: TRBJ1-2
D: NA
V: TRBV5-6
size: once
CDR3: CASSSARWGGMDGYTF
DNA: TGTGCCAGCAGCTCTGCTCGATGGGGGGGCATGGATGGCTACACCTTC

J: TRBJ2-2
D: TRBD1
V: TRBV2
size: NA
CDR3: CASSSSTGDLGELFF
DNA: TGTGCCAGCAGCTCCTCGACAGGGGACCTCGGGGAGCTGTTTTTT

J: TRBJ2-7
D: NA
V: TRBV27
size: NA
CDR3: CASSFAITYEQYF
DNA: TGTGCCAGCAGTTTTGCGATCACCTACGAGCAGTACTTC

J: TRBJ2-7
D: TRBD1
V: TRBV6-5
size: NA
CDR3: CASSYSTGGRYEQYF
DNA: TGTGCCAGCAGTTACTCGACAGGGGGCAGGTACGAGCAGTACTTC

J: TRBJ1-3
D: NA
V: TRBV7-9
size: NA
CDR3: CASSLGPGQTLSGNTIYF
DNA: TGTGCCAGCAGCTTGGGTCCTGGACAAACACTTTCTGGAAACACCATATATTTT

J: TRBJ2-7
D: TRBD2
V: TRBV6-5
size: NA
CDR3: CASSPLAGDYEQYF
DNA: TGTGCCAGCAGCCCGCTAGCGGGGGATTACGAGCAGTACTTC

J: TRBJ1-1
D: NA
V: TRBV19
size: NA
CDR3: CASSIRQGLNTEAFF
DNA: TGTGCCAGTAGTATTCGCCAGGGCCTGAACACTGAAGCTTTCTTT

J: TRBJ2-7
D: NA
V: TRBV25-1
size: NA
CDR3: CASSGQQSYEQYF
DNA: TGTGCCAGCAGTGGACAGCAGTCCTACGAGCAGTACTTC

J: TRBJ2-1
D: NA
V: TRBV27
size: NA
CDR3: CASSSVDSTYRNEQFF
DNA: TGTGCCAGCAGTTCCGTGGACTCGACCTACAGGAATGAGCAGTTCTTC

J: TRBJ2-1
D: NA
V: TRBV25-1
size: NA
CDR3: CASSGYIPDEGNEQFF
DNA: TGTGCCAGCAGTGGCTATATTCCGGACGAGGGCAATGAGCAGTTCTTC

J: TRBJ1-1
D: TRBD1
V: TRBV27
size: NA
CDR3: CASSAQGASNTEAFF
DNA: TGTGCCAGCAGTGCACAGGGGGCCTCGAACACTGAAGCTTTCTTT

J: TRBJ2-7
D: TRBD2
V: TRBV27
size: NA
CDR3: CASSFIGPSGRDEQYF
DNA: TGTGCCAGCAGTTTTATCGGGCCTAGCGGCCGGGACGAGCAGTACTTC

J: TRBJ1-4
D: NA
V: TRBV27
size: NA
CDR3: CASSPIVQVPLFF
DNA: TGTGCCAGCAGTCCGATCGTTCAGGTCCCACTGTTTTTT

J: TRBJ1-4
D: TRBD1
V: TRBV6-8
size: NA
CDR3: CASSFSGTDEKLFF
DNA: TGTGCCAGCAGTTTCTCGGGGACAGATGAAAAACTGTTTTTT

J: TRBJ1-5
D: NA
V: TRBV30
size: NA
CDR3: CAWSDWGDSNQPQHF
DNA: TGTGCCTGGAGTGACTGGGGAGATAGCAATCAGCCCCAGCATTTT

J: TRBJ1-1
D: NA
V: TRBV18
size: NA
CDR3: CASSPDPTEAFF
DNA: TGTGCCAGCTCACCAGACCCCACTGAAGCTTTCTTT

J: TRBJ1-5
D: NA
V: TRBV7-6
size: once
CDR3: CASSLAQGWSNQPQHF
DNA: TGTGCCAGCAGCTTAGCGCAGGGATGGAGCAATCAGCCCCAGCATTTT

J: TRBJ1-4
D: NA
V: TRBV2
size: NA
CDR3: CASSRQGLPTNEKLFF
DNA: TGTGCCAGCAGTCGCCAGGGTCTACCCACTAATGAAAAACTGTTTTTT

J: TRBJ2-2
D: TRBD2
V: TRBV11-3
size: NA
CDR3: CASSLDFGGTGELFF
DNA: TGTGCCAGCAGCTTAGACTTCGGGGGGACCGGGGAGCTGTTTTTT

J: TRBJ2-5
D: TRBD1
V: TRBV27
size: NA
CDR3: CASRDRDRGFTETQYF
DNA: TGTGCCAGCAGAGACCGGGACAGGGGGTTTACAGAGACCCAGTACTTC

J: TRBJ1-5
D: NA
V: TRBV2
size: NA
CDR3: CASSEGTASNQPQHF
DNA: TGTGCCAGCAGTGAAGGGACAGCGAGCAATCAGCCCCAGCATTTT

J: TRBJ2-7
D: NA
V: TRBV13
size: NA
CDR3: CASSLPVPADGKQYF
DNA: TGTGCCAGCAGCTTACCCGTTCCAGCTGATGGAAAGCAGTACTTC

J: TRBJ2-7
D: NA
V: TRBV28
size: NA
CDR3: CASSTGTTEQYF
DNA: TGTGCCAGCAGCACCGGGACCACCGAGCAGTACTTC

J: TRBJ1-2
D: NA
V: TRBV6-5
size: once
CDR3: CASSYSPSQSYGYTF
DNA: TGTGCCAGCAGTTACTCGCCTTCACAGTCGTATGGCTACACCTTC

J: TRBJ2-7
D: NA
V: TRBV6-1
size: NA
CDR3: CASSGFHYEQYF
DNA: TGTGCCAGCAGCGGGTTCCACTACGAGCAGTACTTC

J: TRBJ2-7
D: NA
V: TRBV2
size: NA
CDR3: CASSDPNFNYEQYF
DNA: TGTGCCAGCAGTGATCCCAACTTTAACTACGAGCAGTACTTC

J: TRBJ2-2
D: NA
V: TRBV7-9
size: NA
CDR3: CASSLAGPNTGELFF
DNA: TGTGCCAGCAGCTTAGCGGGGCCGAACACCGGGGAGCTGTTTTTT

J: TRBJ2-1
D: NA
V: TRBV2
size: NA
CDR3: CASSDKESSYNEQFF
DNA: TGTGCCAGCAGTGATAAGGAGAGCTCCTACAATGAGCAGTTCTTC

J: TRBJ2-7
D: TRBD1
V: TRBV27
size: NA
CDR3: CASRWTGGVDEQYF
DNA: TGTGCCAGCAGATGGACAGGGGGCGTCGACGAGCAGTACTTC

J: TRBJ2-1
D: NA
V: TRBV7-9
size: NA
CDR3: CASSSHNEQFF
DNA: TGTGCCAGCAGCTCCCACAATGAGCAGTTCTTC

J: TRBJ2-2
D: TRBD1
V: TRBV23-1
size: once
CDR3: CASSIQTGITGELFF
DNA: TGCGCCAGCAGTATCCAGACAGGGATCACCGGGGAGCTGTTTTTT

J: TRBJ2-7
D: TRBD1
V: TRBV5-6
size: NA
CDR3: CASSGPGQGAYEQYF
DNA: TGTGCCAGCAGCGGGCCGGGACAGGGGGCGTACGAGCAGTACTTC

J: TRBJ1-4
D: NA
V: TRBV6-1
size: NA
CDR3: CASSVSVPNEKLFF
DNA: TGTGCCAGCAGTGTCTCGGTGCCTAATGAAAAACTGTTTTTT

J: TRBJ2-7
D: TRBD1
V: TRBV27
size: NA
CDR3: CASSGQGTYEQYF
DNA: TGTGCCAGCAGTGGACAGGGGACCTACGAGCAGTACTTC